This record looks at one T cell receptor (beta chain) sequence and its context. The antigen remains undetermined. Ten milliliters of peripheral blood were drawn from each donor. At least 5.5 micrograms of total RNA were extracted per sample. The data derive from a study of blood T cells in healthy people across ages. Whole-study context: Through template switching, about one barcoded beta molecule was captured per two T cells, as measured in model experiments.

It was with a sample-barcoded 5' primer and a J-beta primer mix that a second PCR of roughly 7 to 12 cycles was run. One entry per CDR3 protein results from TCRdb running MiXCR on the 5' RACE reads. The table records approximately 800,000 distinct CDR3 sequences, roughly 50% of them present only once. The CDR3 covers 17 residues. V shed 4 bases and J shed 0 bases, with 18 bases lying between them. Germline-derived CDR1 and CDR2 are MNHNY and SVGAGI (reference sequence). Overall study findings and caveats: In long-lived donors, naive CD4+ cell counts and diversity exceeded those of aged donors.

The genes are TRBV6-6 and TRBJ1-2; D is uncertain. The sequence was obtained from an elderly man in good health. Sequenced input: blood. CDR3 protein: CASSLTGSRGTNYGYTF. The CDR3 DNA reads as TGTGCCAGCAGTTTAACCGGGTCCCGAGGGACTAACTATGGCTACACCTTC.